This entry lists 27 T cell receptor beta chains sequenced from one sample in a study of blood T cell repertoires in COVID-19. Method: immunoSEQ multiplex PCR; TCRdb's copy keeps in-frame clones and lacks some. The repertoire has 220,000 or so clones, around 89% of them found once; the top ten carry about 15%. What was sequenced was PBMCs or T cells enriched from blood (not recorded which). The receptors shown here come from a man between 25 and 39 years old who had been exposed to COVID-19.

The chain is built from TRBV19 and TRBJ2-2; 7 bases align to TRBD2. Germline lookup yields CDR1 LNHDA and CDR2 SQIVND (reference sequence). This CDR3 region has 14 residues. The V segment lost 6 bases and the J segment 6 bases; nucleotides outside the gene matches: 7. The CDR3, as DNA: TGTGCCAGTAGCCCGGCGGGGGAAGCCGGGGAGCTGTTTTTT. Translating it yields CASSPAGEAGELFF.

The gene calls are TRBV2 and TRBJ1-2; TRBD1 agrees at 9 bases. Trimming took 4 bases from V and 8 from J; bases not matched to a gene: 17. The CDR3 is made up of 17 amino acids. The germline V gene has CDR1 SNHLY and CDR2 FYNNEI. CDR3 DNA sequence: TGTGCCAGCAGTGCCTCCGGGACAGGGTGGGCCTCCAGCGGCTACACCTTC. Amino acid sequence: CASSASGTGWASSGYTF.

The CDR3 DNA reads TGTGCCAGCAGCATGACCGGGACAGGGCCCTCGGGGGAGCAGTACTTC. Protein product: CASSMTGTGPSGEQYF. The gene calls are TRBV5-4 and TRBJ2-7; 9 nucleotides match TRBD1. The junction had 15 bases not matched to a gene; V was cut back by 4 bases and J by 7 bases. CDR3 length: 16 amino acids. Germline CDR1 SGHNT, CDR2 YYREEE (reference sequence). Full variable domain (remainder filled in from reference TRBV5-4 and TRBJ2-7): ETGVTQSPTHLIKTRGQQVTLRCSSQSGHNTVSWYQQALGQGPQFIFQYYREEENGRGNFPPRFSGLQFPNYSSELNVNALELDDSALYLCASSMTGTGPSGEQYFGPGTRLTVT.

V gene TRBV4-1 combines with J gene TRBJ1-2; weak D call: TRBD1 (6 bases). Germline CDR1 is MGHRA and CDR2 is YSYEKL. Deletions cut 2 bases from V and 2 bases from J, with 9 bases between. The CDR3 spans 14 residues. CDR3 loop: CASSQSDRNYGYTF. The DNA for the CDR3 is TGCGCCAGCAGCCAATCCGACAGGAACTATGGCTACACCTTC.

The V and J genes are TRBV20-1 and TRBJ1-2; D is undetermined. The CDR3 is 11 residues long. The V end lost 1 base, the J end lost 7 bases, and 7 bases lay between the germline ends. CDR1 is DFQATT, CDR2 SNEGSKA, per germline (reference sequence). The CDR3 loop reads CSARGAGGYTF. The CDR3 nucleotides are TGCAGTGCTAGAGGGGCGGGTGGCTACACCTTC.

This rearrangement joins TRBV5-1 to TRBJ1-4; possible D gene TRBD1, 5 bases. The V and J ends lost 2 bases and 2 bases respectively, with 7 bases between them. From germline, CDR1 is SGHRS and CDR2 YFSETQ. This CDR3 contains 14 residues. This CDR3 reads CASSFTGTNEKLFF. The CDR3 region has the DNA TGCGCCAGCAGCTTTACAGGCACTAATGAAAAACTGTTTTTT.

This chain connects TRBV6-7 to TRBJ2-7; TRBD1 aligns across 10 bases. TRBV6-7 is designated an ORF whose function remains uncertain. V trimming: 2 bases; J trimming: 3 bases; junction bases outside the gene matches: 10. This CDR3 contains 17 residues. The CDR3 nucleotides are TGTGCCAGCAGTTACGCGGACCCGGGACAGGGGATCTACGAGCAGTACTTC. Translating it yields CASSYADPGQGIYEQYF.

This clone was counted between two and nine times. The CDR3: CASRWGRGGRHTEAFF. The CDR3 bases are TGTGCCAGTAGGTGGGGCAGGGGAGGGAGGCACACTGAAGCTTTCTTT. The rearrangement links TRBV19 to TRBJ1-1; D may be TRBD1 (6 bases). CDR1 is LNHDA and CDR2 is SQIVND in the germline V gene (reference sequence). With 6 bases removed from V and 3 bases from J, the gap between germline ends came to 20 bases. The CDR3 sequence is 16 residues long.

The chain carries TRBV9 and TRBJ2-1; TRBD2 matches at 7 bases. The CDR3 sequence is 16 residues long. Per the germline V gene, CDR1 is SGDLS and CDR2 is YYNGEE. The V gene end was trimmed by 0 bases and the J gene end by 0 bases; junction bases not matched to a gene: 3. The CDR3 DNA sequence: TGTGCCAGCAGCGTAGGGGGCGGGGGCTCCTACAATGAGCAGTTCTTC. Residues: CASSVGGGGSYNEQFF. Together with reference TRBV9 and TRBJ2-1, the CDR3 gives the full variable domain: DSGVTQTPKHLITATGQRVTLRCSPRSGDLSVYWYQQSLDQGLQFLIQYYNGEERAKGNILERFSAQQFPDLHSELNLSSLELGDSALYFCASSVGGGGSYNEQFFGPGTRLTVL.

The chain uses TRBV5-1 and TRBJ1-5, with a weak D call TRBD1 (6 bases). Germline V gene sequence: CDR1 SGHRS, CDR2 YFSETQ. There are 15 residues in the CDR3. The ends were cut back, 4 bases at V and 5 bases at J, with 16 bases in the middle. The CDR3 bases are TGCGCCAGCAGCCTCCAGGGGCAGTGGGATCAGCCCCAGCATTTT. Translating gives CASSLQGQWDQPQHF.

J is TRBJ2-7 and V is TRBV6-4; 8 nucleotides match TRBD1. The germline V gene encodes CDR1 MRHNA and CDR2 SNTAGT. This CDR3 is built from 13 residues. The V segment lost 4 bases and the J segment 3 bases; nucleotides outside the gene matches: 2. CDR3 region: CASSVDRGYEQYF. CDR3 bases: TGTGCCAGCAGTGTTGACAGGGGCTACGAGCAGTACTTC.

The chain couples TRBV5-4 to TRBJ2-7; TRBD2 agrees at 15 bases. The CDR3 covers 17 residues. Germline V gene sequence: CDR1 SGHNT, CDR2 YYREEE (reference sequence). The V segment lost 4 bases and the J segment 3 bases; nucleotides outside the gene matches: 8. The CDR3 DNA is TGTGCCAGCAGCCTAATGGGACTAGCGGGGGGCTACTACGAGCAGTACTTC. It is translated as CASSLMGLAGGYYEQYF.

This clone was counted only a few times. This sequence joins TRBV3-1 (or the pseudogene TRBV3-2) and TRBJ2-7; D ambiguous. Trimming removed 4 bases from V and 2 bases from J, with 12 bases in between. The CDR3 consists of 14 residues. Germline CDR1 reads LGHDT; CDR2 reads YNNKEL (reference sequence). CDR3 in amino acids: CASSPASNTYEQYF. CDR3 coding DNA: TGTGCCAGCAGCCCTGCGAGTAATACCTACGAGCAGTACTTC.

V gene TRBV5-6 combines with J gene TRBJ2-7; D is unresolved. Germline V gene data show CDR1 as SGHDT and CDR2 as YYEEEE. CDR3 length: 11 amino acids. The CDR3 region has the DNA TGTCAACGTGCAGGTGTCTACGAGCAGTACTTC. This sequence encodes CQRAGVYEQYF.

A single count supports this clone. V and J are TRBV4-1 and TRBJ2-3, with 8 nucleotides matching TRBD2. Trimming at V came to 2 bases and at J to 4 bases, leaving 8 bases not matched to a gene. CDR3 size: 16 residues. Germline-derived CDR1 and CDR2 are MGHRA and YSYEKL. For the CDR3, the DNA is TGCGCCAGCAGCCAAAAGGGGGGACTAGGGTCAGATACGCAGTATTTT. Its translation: CASSQKGGLGSDTQYF.

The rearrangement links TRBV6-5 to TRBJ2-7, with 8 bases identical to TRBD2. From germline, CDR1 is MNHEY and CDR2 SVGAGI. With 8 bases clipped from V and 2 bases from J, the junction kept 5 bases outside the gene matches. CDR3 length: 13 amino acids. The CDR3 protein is CASQQRGPYEQYF. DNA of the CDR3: TGTGCCAGCCAGCAGCGGGGGCCCTACGAGCAGTACTTC.

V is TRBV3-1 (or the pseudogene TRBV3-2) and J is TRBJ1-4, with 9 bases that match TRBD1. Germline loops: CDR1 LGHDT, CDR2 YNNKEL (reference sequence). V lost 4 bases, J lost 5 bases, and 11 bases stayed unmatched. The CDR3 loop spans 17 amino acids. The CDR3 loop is CASSLKINRGPNEKLFF. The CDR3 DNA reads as TGTGCCAGCAGCCTAAAAATTAACAGGGGGCCAAATGAAAAACTGTTTTTT.

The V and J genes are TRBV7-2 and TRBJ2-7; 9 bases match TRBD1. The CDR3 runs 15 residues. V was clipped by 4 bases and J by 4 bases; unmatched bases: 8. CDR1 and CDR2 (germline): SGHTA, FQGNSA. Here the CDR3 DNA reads TGTGCCAGCAGCTCCGGGACAGGGTTTCGGTACGAGCAGTACTTC. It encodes CASSSGTGFRYEQYF.

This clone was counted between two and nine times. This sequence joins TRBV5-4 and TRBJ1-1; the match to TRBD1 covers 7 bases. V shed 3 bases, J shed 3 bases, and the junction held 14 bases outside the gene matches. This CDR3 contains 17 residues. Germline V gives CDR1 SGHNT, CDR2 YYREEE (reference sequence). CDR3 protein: CASSWGILRDSHTEAFF. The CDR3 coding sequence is TGTGCCAGCAGCTGGGGAATTCTCCGGGACAGCCACACTGAAGCTTTCTTT.

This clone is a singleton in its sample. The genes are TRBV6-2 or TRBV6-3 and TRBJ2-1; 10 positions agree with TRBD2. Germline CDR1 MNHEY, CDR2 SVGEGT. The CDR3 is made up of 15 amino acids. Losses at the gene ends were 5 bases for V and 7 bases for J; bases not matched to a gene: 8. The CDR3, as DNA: TGTGCCAGCAGTCCACTAGCGGGGACAGGTAATGAGCAGTTCTTC. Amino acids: CASSPLAGTGNEQFF.

The CDR3, as DNA: TGTGCCAGCAGCCACCACAGGGGGAGAAACACTGAAGCTTTCTTT. It yields the protein CASSHHRGRNTEAFF. The chain has TRBV16 and TRBJ1-1, with 8 bases fitting TRBD1. The CDR3 is 15 residues long. The V and J ends lost 3 bases and 2 bases, in that order; junction bases with no gene match: 5. Germline V lookup: CDR1 KGHSY, CDR2 FQNENV.

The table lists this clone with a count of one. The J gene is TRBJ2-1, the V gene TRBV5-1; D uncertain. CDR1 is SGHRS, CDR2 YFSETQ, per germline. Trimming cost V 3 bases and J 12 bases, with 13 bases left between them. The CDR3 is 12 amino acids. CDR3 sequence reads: CASSSDPGGQFF. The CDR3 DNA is TGCGCCAGCAGCTCCGACCCCGGCGGGCAGTTCTTC.

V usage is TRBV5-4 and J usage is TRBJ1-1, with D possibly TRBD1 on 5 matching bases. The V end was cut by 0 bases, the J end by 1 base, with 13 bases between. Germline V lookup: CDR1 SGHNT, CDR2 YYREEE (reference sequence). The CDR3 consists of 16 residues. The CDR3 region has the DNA TGTGCCAGCAGCTTGGGGGCAGGGAGGGCGAACACTGAAGCTTTCTTT. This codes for CASSLGAGRANTEAFF.

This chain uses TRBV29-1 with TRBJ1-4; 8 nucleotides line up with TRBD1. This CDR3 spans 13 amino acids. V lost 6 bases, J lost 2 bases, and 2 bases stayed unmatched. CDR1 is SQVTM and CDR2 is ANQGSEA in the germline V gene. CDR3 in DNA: TGCAGCGTGCAGGGGGCCACTAATGAAAAACTGTTTTTT. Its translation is CSVQGATNEKLFF.

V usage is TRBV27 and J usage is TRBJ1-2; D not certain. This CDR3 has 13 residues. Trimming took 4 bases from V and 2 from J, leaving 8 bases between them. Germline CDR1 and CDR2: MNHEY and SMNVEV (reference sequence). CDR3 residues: CASSYTPNYGYTF. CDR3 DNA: TGTGCCAGCAGTTACACACCAAACTATGGCTACACCTTC.

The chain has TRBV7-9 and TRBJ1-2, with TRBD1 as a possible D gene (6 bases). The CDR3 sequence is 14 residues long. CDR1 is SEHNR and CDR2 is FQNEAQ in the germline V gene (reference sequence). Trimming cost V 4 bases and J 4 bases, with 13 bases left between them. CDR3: CASSSDRNPYGYTF. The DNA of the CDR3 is TGTGCCAGCAGCTCGGACAGAAACCCCTATGGCTACACCTTC.

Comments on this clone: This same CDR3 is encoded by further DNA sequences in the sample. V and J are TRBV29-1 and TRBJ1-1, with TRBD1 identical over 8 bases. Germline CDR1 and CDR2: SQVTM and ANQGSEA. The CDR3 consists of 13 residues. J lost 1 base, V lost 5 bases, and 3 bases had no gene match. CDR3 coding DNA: TGCAGCGTTCGTACAGGGGGGAACACTGAAGCTTTCTTT. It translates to CSVRTGGNTEAFF.